This T cell receptor (beta chain) derives from a study of blood T cell repertoires in COVID-19. As for the study in general: Some COVID-19 samples were acute and others convalescent; all came from the United States, Italy and Spain. From T cells, B-cell-depleted T cells, or PBMCs came the material, which was cDNA or gDNA.

As originally analysed: Researchers report that nucleated cell counts were estimated from reference gene primer amplification. Generated by immunoSEQ multiplex PCR, the TCRdb table keeps only in-frame clones and is missing some. V, J and clone size are taken as reported in that table, and D and trimming were inferred from the DNA itself. This sample has a few hundred thousand clones, with 75% to 90% found just once. Germline-derived CDR1 and CDR2 are SNHLY and FYNNEI. The junction had 6 bases not matched to a gene; V was cut back by 4 bases and J by 0 bases. This CDR3 has 16 residues. The V gene is TRBV2, the J gene TRBJ1-3; 7 bases are a match to TRBD1. This receptor was obtained from a woman aged 55-69 years with acute or convalescent COVID-19. Sequencing was done on a sample of peripheral blood. The CDR3 spells CASSGGQFHSGNTIYF. DNA of the CDR3: TGTGCCAGCAGTGGGGGACAGTTCCACTCTGGAAACACCATATATTTT.